The 8 T cell receptor beta chains below were found in one sample sequenced in a study of CD8+ T cells in alopecia areata. RNA extraction was followed by reverse transcription into cDNA, which acted as the sequencing template. The protocol was immunoSEQ multiplex PCR, while the TCRdb copy is restricted to in-frame clones and leaves out a portion. This sample has some 130,000 clones; roughly 50% occur once, and the top ten carry 18%. This specimen was CD8+ T cells sorted from blood, taken at week 0. All receptors derive from a human donor with alopecia areata.

The J gene is TRBJ2-7, the V gene TRBV29-1; TRBD1 might be the D (5 bases). The CDR3 runs to 15 residues. Per the germline V gene, CDR1 is SQVTM and CDR2 is ANQGSEA. Trimming took 3 bases from V and 3 from J, leaving 18 bases between them. The chain's CDR3 is CSVELPGRANYEQYF. CDR3 in DNA: TGCAGCGTTGAGCTTCCGGGCAGGGCTAACTACGAGCAGTACTTC.

The chain has TRBV13 and TRBJ1-1; D is undetermined. This CDR3 region has 11 residues. The V end was cut by 0 bases, the J end by 7 bases, with 3 bases between. CDR1 is PRHDT and CDR2 is FYEKMQ in the germline V gene (reference sequence). CDR3 sequence (DNA): TGTGCCAGCAGCTTAGGGAATGAAGCTTTCTTT. Encoded protein: CASSLGNEAFF. Full variable domain (outside the CDR3, taken from reference TRBV13 and TRBJ1-1): AAGVIQSPRHLIKEKRETATLKCYPIPRHDTVYWYQQGPGQDPQFLISFYEKMQSDKGSIPDRFSAQQFSDYHSELNMSSLELGDSALYFCASSLGNEAFFGQGTRLTVV.

The genes are TRBV30 and TRBJ1-1, with D possibly TRBD1 on 5 matching bases. The ends were cut back, 2 bases at V and 3 bases at J, with 10 bases in the middle. There are 13 residues in the CDR3. Germline V gives CDR1 GTSNPN, CDR2 SVGIG (reference sequence). The CDR3 region has the DNA TGTGCCTGGAGTAGGACATCGTACACTGAAGCTTTCTTT. As protein: CAWSRTSYTEAFF.

V is TRBV12-5 and J is TRBJ2-5; 8 bases map to TRBD1. V dropped 4 bases and J dropped 2; count of bases not matched to a gene: 9. In germline, CDR1 is LGHNT, CDR2 FRNRAP. The CDR3 totals 16 residues. The CDR3 reads CASGSPDRASQETQYF. DNA of the CDR3: TGTGCTAGTGGTTCCCCGGACAGGGCCAGTCAAGAGACCCAGTACTTC. The full variable domain, completed using reference TRBV12-5 and TRBJ2-5, is DARVTQTPRHKVTEMGQEVTMRCQPILGHNTVFWYRQTMMQGLELLAYFRNRAPLDDSGMPKDRFSAEMPDATLATLKIQPSEPRDSAVYFCASGSPDRASQETQYFGPGTRLLVL.

The chain employs TRBV30 and TRBJ1-5; D is unclear. CDR1 GTSNPN and CDR2 SVGIG come from the germline V gene (reference sequence). Trimming stripped 0 bases from V and 0 bases from J, with 6 bases between. The CDR3 contains 14 residues. CDR3 residues: CAWSVLRSNQPQHF. Here the CDR3 DNA reads TGTGCCTGGAGTGTACTCCGTAGCAATCAGCCCCAGCATTTT.

The chain has TRBV27 and TRBJ2-1; D may be TRBD2 (5 bases). V lost 5 bases, J lost 7 bases, and 6 bases lay in between. This CDR3 contains 11 residues. The germline V gene encodes CDR1 MNHEY and CDR2 SMNVEV (reference sequence). The CDR3, as DNA: TGTGCCAGCAGTCCGGGAAATGAGCAGTTCTTC. Protein: CASSPGNEQFF.

The chain couples TRBV6-5 to TRBJ1-1; TRBD1 matches at 8 bases. Germline lookup yields CDR1 MNHEY and CDR2 SVGAGI. The length of the CDR3 is 16 residues. Losses at the gene ends were 4 bases for V and 2 bases for J; bases not matched to a gene: 9. CDR3: CASSSQGTGSNTEAFF. The CDR3 DNA sequence: TGTGCCAGCAGTTCCCAGGGGACAGGAAGCAACACTGAAGCTTTCTTT.

This clone was detected only a few times. The chain couples TRBV7-9 to TRBJ2-2; no definite D call. The CDR3 runs 15 residues. The germline V and J ends were trimmed by 5 bases and 3 bases, with 13 bases remaining between them. Germline CDR1 reads SEHNR; CDR2 reads FQNEAQ (reference sequence). This CDR3 is CASSNGSSYTGELFF. DNA of the CDR3: TGTGCCAGCAGCAACGGAAGCTCTTACACCGGGGAGCTGTTTTTT.